The 17 T cell receptor beta chains listed next were all sequenced from one sample in a study of blood T cells in healthy people across ages. The authors ran a second PCR of about 6 to 11 cycles using a sample-barcoded 5' primer and a J-beta primer mix. Each CDR3 protein gets one entry after TCRdb re-called the 5' RACE reads with MiXCR. This sample has about 800,000 distinct CDR3 sequences, with 58% found just once. Sequencing was performed on blood. Receptors originate from a young man in good health.

The sample holds one count of this clonotype. This chain uses TRBV25-1 with TRBJ1-5, with 9 nucleotides matching TRBD1. This CDR3 is built from 18 residues. Germline-derived CDR1 and CDR2 are MGHDK and SYGVNS. J lost 0 bases, V lost 4 bases, and 10 bases had no gene match. The CDR3 coding sequence is TGTGCCAGCAGTGGACCGGGACAGGGTACCAATAGCAATCAGCCCCAGCATTTT. Translated, it gives CASSGPGQGTNSNQPQHF.

This sequence joins TRBV2 and TRBJ1-1; D ambiguous. This CDR3 spans 12 amino acids. The V gene lost 7 bases and the J gene lost 3 bases, with 9 bases spanning the gap. Germline lookup yields CDR1 SNHLY and CDR2 FYNNEI. DNA of the CDR3: TGTGCCAGCATGGATGGGTACACTGAAGCTTTCTTT. Translation gives CASMDGYTEAFF.

V gene TRBV7-2 combines with J gene TRBJ1-2, with D possibly matching TRBD1 (5 bases). V dropped 2 bases and J dropped 12 bases, with 22 bases sitting between them. From germline, CDR1 is SGHTA and CDR2 FQGNSA. The CDR3 has 15 amino acids. DNA for the CDR3: TGTGCCAGCAGCTTAAGAACAGTCAGAGGCGGGGGGGACACCTTC. This codes for CASSLRTVRGGGDTF.

This clonotype showed up just a few times. The J gene is TRBJ2-4, the V gene TRBV7-2; D is unresolved. The CDR3 contains 14 residues. The V end lost 5 bases, the J end lost 0 bases, and 8 bases lay between the germline ends. In germline, CDR1 is SGHTA, CDR2 FQGNSA. The CDR3 nucleotides are TGTGCCAGCAGCAACGGGCTAGCCAAAAACATTCAGTACTTC. This translates into CASSNGLAKNIQYF.

The chain is built from TRBV4-3 and TRBJ2-4; TRBD2 aligns across 7 bases. The end of the DNA is better explained by TRBJ2-7, so the J call may be wrong. The germline V gene encodes CDR1 LGHNA and CDR2 YSLEER. CDR3 size: 14 residues. This CDR3 reads CASSPRGERNEQYF. The CDR3 coding sequence is TGCGCCAGCAGCCCCCGGGGGGAGAGGAACGAGCAGTACTTC.

This clonotype was seen at least ten times. This chain joins TRBV4-2 and TRBJ2-1; D ambiguous. CDR3 length: 15 residues. The V end lost 0 bases, the J end lost 8 bases, and 14 bases lay between the germline ends. The germline CDR1 and CDR2 sequences are LGHNA and YNFKEQ. The CDR3 region has the DNA TGTGCCAGCAGCCAAGAAAGGCGGCTCCCAGATGAGCAGTTCTTC. Protein product: CASSQERRLPDEQFF.

This clonotype was detected only a few times. This chain connects TRBV11-1 to TRBJ2-1; D might be TRBD1 (6 bases). V lost 5 bases and J lost 12, with 11 bases in between. Looked up from germline, CDR1 is SGHAT and CDR2 is FQDESV (reference sequence). This CDR3 spans 11 amino acids. CDR3 nucleotides: TGTGCCAGCAGCCCAGGGACAAGGCAGTTCTTC. The encoded protein is CASSPGTRQFF.

This clonotype was seen more than once but under ten times. This chain connects TRBV7-2 to TRBJ1-2, with D perhaps TRBD1 (6 bases). Germline CDR1 reads SGHTA; CDR2 reads FQGNSA. Trimming removed 5 bases at V and 2 bases at J, with 15 bases between. CDR3 length: 15 residues. CDR3 sequence: CASSRYFTGNYGYTF. The CDR3 coding sequence is TGTGCCAGCAGCCGTTATTTTACAGGGAACTATGGCTACACCTTC. Filled out from reference TRBV7-2 and TRBJ1-2, the complete variable domain reads GAGVSQSPSNKVTEKGKDVELRCDPISGHTALYWYRQSLGQGLEFLIYFQGNSAPDKSGLPSDRFSAERTGGSVSTLTIQRTQQEDSAVYLCASSRYFTGNYGYTFGSGTRLTVV.

To note about this clonotype: A much more abundant neighbour one base away suggests this may be a read error. This sequence joins TRBV25-1 and TRBJ2-2; D remains ambiguous. The CDR3 totals 14 residues. Germline values: CDR1 MGHDK, CDR2 SYGVNS. The V end lost 2 bases, the J end lost 3 bases, and 7 bases lay between the germline ends. CDR3 sequence (DNA): TGTGCCAGCAGTGAAGCAGCCGACACCGGGGAGCTGTTTTTT. The encoded protein is CASSEAADTGELFF.

This clonotype was counted many times. The chain uses TRBV12-3 or TRBV12-4 and TRBJ2-3; a weak D match, TRBD2 (6 bases). This CDR3 comprises 14 residues. V lost 6 bases and J 1 base, leaving 11 bases between the germline ends. The CDR3 coding sequence is TGTGCCAGCAGCTTGGGGGGTGGCACAGATACGCAGTATTTT. Translated: CASSLGGGTDTQYF.

The V call is TRBV5-5, the J call TRBJ2-7, with 8 bases identical to TRBD1. Germline CDR1 is SGHKS and CDR2 is YYEKEE (reference sequence). This CDR3 is built from 15 residues. V trimming: 4 bases; J trimming: 5 bases; junction bases outside the gene matches: 11. This CDR3 reads CASSLGQGRFDEQYF. The DNA for the CDR3 is TGTGCCAGCAGCCTAGGACAGGGACGATTCGACGAGCAGTACTTC.

This chain links TRBV5-6 with TRBJ1-2; 8 bases are a match to TRBD1. The V gene's germline CDR1 is SGHDT and CDR2 YYEEEE. This CDR3 contains 14 residues. V trimming: 1 base; J trimming: 7 bases; junction bases outside the gene matches: 6. CDR3 region: CASSLSRGPFGYTF. CDR3 DNA sequence: TGTGCCAGCAGCTTGAGCAGGGGGCCCTTTGGCTACACCTTC.

This sequence joins TRBV18 and TRBJ2-7; TRBD1 aligns across 8 bases. The V and J ends lost 3 bases and 7 bases, in that order; junction bases with no gene match: 8. CDR1 is KGHSH and CDR2 is LQKENI in the germline V gene. The CDR3 has 14 amino acids. The chain's CDR3 is CASSPGQVVGEQYF. CDR3 sequence (DNA): TGTGCCAGCTCACCGGGACAGGTAGTGGGTGAGCAGTACTTC.

Comments on this clonotype: The germline gene is not matched at one end of the junction; a read error may be the cause. V gene TRBV6-1 combines with J gene TRBJ2-7; tentative D call: TRBD2 (6 bases). The CDR3 has 18 residues. The V gene's germline CDR1 is MNHNS and CDR2 SASEGT. The CDR3 bases are TGTGCCTGCAGTGGTCTTGGGTCTAGCGCCTCCTTCTCCTACGAGCAGTACTTC. Translation gives CACSGLGSSASFSYEQYF.

The V and J genes are TRBV27 and TRBJ2-5, with 7 bases that match TRBD2. TRBJ2-7 matches the DNA end more closely, so the J call is doubtful. In germline, CDR1 is MNHEY, CDR2 SMNVEV (reference sequence). The CDR3 totals 15 residues. CDR3 loop: CASSLASGPAYEQYF. DNA for the CDR3: TGTGCCAGCAGTTTAGCTAGCGGTCCTGCCTACGAGCAGTACTTC.

The V and J genes are TRBV27 and TRBJ2-5; TRBD1 might be the D (6 bases). Germline V lookup: CDR1 MNHEY, CDR2 SMNVEV (reference sequence). This CDR3 region has 13 residues. V was shortened by 8 bases and J by 11 bases, with 21 bases between the two germline ends. For the CDR3, the DNA is TGTGCCAGCGGATGGGGGACATGCAATGGGCAGTACTTC. It translates to CASGWGTCNGQYF.

The sample holds one count of this clonotype. V gene TRBV7-6 combines with J gene TRBJ2-5; D possibly uses TRBD1 or TRBD2 (5 bases each). CDR3 size: 15 residues. CDR1 and CDR2 (germline): SGHVS, FNYEAQ. V was clipped by 2 bases and J by 1 base, with 11 bases between them. CDR3 protein: CASSLYPGPQETQYF. The CDR3 DNA reads as TGTGCCAGCAGCTTATATCCGGGACCCCAAGAGACCCAGTACTTC. Full variable domain (rest looked up from reference TRBV7-6 and TRBJ2-5): GAGVSQSPRYKVTKRGQDVALRCDPISGHVSLYWYRQALGQGPEFLTYFNYEAQQDKSGLPNDRFSAERPEGSISTLTIQRTEQRDSAMYRCASSLYPGPQETQYFGPGTRLLVL.